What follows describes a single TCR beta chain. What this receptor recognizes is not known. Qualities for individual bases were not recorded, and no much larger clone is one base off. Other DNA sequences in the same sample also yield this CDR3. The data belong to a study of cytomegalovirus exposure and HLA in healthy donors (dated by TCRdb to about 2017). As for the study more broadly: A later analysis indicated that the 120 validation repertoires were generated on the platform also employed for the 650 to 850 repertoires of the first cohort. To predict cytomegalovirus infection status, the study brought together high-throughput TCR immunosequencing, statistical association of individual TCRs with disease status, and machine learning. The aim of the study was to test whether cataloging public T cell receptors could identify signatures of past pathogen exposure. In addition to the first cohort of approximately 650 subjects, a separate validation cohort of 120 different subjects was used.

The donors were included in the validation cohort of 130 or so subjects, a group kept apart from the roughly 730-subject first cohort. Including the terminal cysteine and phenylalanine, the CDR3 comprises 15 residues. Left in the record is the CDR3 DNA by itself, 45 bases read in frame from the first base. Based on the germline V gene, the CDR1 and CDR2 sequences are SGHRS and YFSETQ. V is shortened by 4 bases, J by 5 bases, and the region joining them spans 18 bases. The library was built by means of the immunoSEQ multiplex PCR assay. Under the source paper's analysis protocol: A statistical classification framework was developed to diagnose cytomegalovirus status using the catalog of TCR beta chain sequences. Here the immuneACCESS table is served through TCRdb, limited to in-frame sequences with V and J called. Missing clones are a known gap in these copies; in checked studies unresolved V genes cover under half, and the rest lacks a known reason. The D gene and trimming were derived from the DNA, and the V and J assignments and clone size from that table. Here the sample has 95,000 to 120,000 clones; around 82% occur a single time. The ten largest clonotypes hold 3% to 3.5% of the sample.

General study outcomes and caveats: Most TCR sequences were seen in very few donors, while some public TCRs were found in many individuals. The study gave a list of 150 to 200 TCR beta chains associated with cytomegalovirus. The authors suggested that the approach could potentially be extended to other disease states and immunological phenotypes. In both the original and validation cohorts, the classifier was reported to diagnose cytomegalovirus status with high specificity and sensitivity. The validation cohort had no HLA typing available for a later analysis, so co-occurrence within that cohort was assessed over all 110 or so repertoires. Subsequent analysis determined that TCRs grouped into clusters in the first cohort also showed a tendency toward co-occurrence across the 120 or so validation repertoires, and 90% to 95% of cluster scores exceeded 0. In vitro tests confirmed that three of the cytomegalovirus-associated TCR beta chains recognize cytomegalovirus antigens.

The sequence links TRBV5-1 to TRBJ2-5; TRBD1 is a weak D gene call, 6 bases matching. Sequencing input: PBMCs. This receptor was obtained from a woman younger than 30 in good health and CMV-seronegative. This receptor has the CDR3 CASSPGTRDVETQYF. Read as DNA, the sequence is TGCGCCAGCAGCCCCGGGACAAGAGATGTCGAGACCCAGTACTTC.